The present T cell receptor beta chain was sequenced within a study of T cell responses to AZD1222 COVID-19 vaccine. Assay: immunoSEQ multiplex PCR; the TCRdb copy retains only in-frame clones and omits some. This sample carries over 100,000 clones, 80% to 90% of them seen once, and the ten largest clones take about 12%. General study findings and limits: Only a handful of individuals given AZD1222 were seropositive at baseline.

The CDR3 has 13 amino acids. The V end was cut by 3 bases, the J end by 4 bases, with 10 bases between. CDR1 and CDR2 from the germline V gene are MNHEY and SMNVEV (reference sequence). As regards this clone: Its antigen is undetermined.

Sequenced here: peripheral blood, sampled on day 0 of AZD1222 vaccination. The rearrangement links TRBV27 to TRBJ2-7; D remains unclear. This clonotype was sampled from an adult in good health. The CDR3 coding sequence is TGTGCCAGCAGTTTGTCCCCCTTTTACGAGCAGTACTTC. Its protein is CASSLSPFYEQYF.